Shown below are 32 T cell receptor beta chains from a single sample sequenced in a study of shared clonotypes between healthy human individuals. The table came from immunoSEQ multiplex PCR; TCRdb's copy has only in-frame clones and leaves some out. This table has roughly 2.1 million clones, under 95% appearing once. As defined, naive CD8 cells were CD45RO-negative and positively selected for CCR7, with terminally differentiated effector memory CD45RA+ cells excluded. Source material: naive CD8+ T cells from PBMCs. These receptor sequences come from a man aged 18 to 29 in good health. Some clones in this sample may be carry-over from other donors' samples.

The CDR3, as DNA: TGTGCCAGCAGTTTTTGGGGCGGGGTAGACAATGAGCAGTTCTTC. Translation: CASSFWGGVDNEQFF. The chain combines TRBV28 with TRBJ2-1; the D gene is possibly TRBD2 (6 bases). Germline CDR1 is MDHEN and CDR2 is SYDVKM. The V end was cut by 3 bases, the J end by 5 bases, with 14 bases between. CDR3 size: 15 residues.

This rearrangement joins TRBV19 to TRBJ2-7; the D gene could be TRBD1 or TRBD2 (5 bases each). The germline CDR1 and CDR2 sequences are LNHDA and SQIVND (reference sequence). The V and J ends lost 10 bases and 0 bases respectively, with 16 bases between them. The CDR3 runs 14 residues. DNA for the CDR3: TGTGCCACCAAGGTGGGGGAGAGCTCCTACGAGCAGTACTTC. Protein sequence: CATKVGESSYEQYF. The full variable domain, its missing parts supplied by reference TRBV19 and TRBJ2-7, is DGGITQSPKYLFRKEGQNVTLSCEQNLNHDAMYWYRQDPGQGLRLIYYSQIVNDFQKGDIAEGYSVSREKKESFPLTVTSAQKNPTAFYLCATKVGESSYEQYFGPGTRLTVT.

This clone appeared a single time. The V call is TRBV2, the J call TRBJ2-1; TRBD2 might be the D (5 bases). The length of the CDR3 is 15 residues. Germline V lookup: CDR1 SNHLY, CDR2 FYNNEI. V gave up 3 bases and J gave up 4 bases, with 13 bases separating them. CDR3 protein: CASSDRAVSYNEQFF. Written as DNA, the CDR3 is TGTGCCAGCAGTGACCGAGCGGTATCATACAATGAGCAGTTCTTC.

V usage is TRBV11-2 and J usage is TRBJ1-5; unclear D gene. The CDR3 has 15 amino acids. Germline CDR1 and CDR2: SGHAT and FQNNGV. V gave up 2 bases and J gave up 0 bases, with 8 bases separating them. CDR3: CASSLTADSNQPQHF. DNA of the CDR3: TGTGCCAGCAGCTTAACGGCCGATAGCAATCAGCCCCAGCATTTT.

The rearrangement links TRBV7-8 to TRBJ2-1, with 13 bases fitting TRBD2. Germline assignment: CDR1 SGHVS and CDR2 FQNEAQ. Unmatched junction bases numbered 14, after V lost 5 bases and J lost 10 bases. The CDR3 is 17 amino acids. CDR3 coding DNA: TGTGCCAGCAGCGCCGACCCCGGGACTAGCGGGGTTCAGGAGCAGTTCTTC. Amino acid sequence: CASSADPGTSGVQEQFF. The variable domain in full, with the rest retrieved from reference TRBV7-8 and TRBJ2-1, is GAGVSQSPRYKVAKRGQDVALRCDPISGHVSLFWYQQALGQGPEFLTYFQNEAQLDKSGLPSDRFFAERPEGSVSTLKIQRTQQEDSAVYLCASSADPGTSGVQEQFFGPGTRLTVL.

The V and J genes are TRBV5-4 and TRBJ1-2; D not resolved. Trimming removed 0 bases from V and 4 bases from J, with 10 bases in between. CDR1 SGHNT and CDR2 YYREEE come from the germline V gene (reference sequence). The CDR3 is 14 residues long. The CDR3 loop reads CASSLAADVYGYTF. The CDR3 DNA follows: TGTGCCAGCAGCTTGGCGGCAGATGTCTATGGCTACACCTTC.

Remarks on this clone: The identical CDR3 is also encoded by other nucleotide sequences in the sample. The chain uses TRBV9 and TRBJ2-7, with 11 bases aligning to TRBD2. Per germline, CDR1 SGDLS and CDR2 YYNGEE. This CDR3 region has 16 residues. J gave up 2 bases and V 0 bases, and 4 bases lay outside the gene matches. As DNA, the CDR3 is TGTGCCAGCAGCGTAGGCCTAGCGGGAGGCACCTACGAGCAGTACTTC. It encodes CASSVGLAGGTYEQYF. The entire variable domain, with the rest obtained from reference TRBV9 and TRBJ2-7, is as follows: DSGVTQTPKHLITATGQRVTLRCSPRSGDLSVYWYQQSLDQGLQFLIQYYNGEERAKGNILERFSAQQFPDLHSELNLSSLELGDSALYFCASSVGLAGGTYEQYFGPGTRLTVT.

This clone showed up just once. The genes are TRBV6-5 and TRBJ1-5; TRBD1 might be the D (6 bases). The CDR3 is 15 residues long. Germline V gene lookup returns CDR1 MNHEY and CDR2 SVGAGI. The V end was cut by 5 bases, the J end by 6 bases, with 17 bases between. As DNA, the CDR3 is TGTGCCAGCAGTCCAGGGACATGGGCGAGTCAGCCCCAGCATTTT. Protein sequence: CASSPGTWASQPQHF.

The chain links TRBV5-8 to TRBJ1-5, with TRBD1 as a possible D gene (6 bases). The germline V gene encodes CDR1 SGHTS and CDR2 YDEGEE. The CDR3 runs to 18 residues. The V end lost 3 bases, the J end lost 2 bases, and 21 bases lay between the germline ends. CDR3 sequence reads: CASSWGGGELSGNQPQHF. In DNA, the CDR3 is TGTGCCAGCAGCTGGGGGGGCGGGGAGCTTTCCGGCAATCAGCCCCAGCATTTT.

The genes are TRBV9 and TRBJ2-1, with D perhaps TRBD1 (6 bases). The CDR3 consists of 13 residues. V was pared by 0 bases and J by 7 bases, with 8 bases between. CDR1 and CDR2 (germline): SGDLS, YYNGEE. The CDR3 sequence is CASSVEGENEQFF. CDR3 DNA: TGTGCCAGCAGCGTAGAGGGGGAAAATGAGCAGTTCTTC.

The J gene is TRBJ2-2, the V gene TRBV9; D might be TRBD2 (6 bases). From germline, CDR1 is SGDLS and CDR2 YYNGEE. Between the trimmed V and J ends, which lost 3 bases and 6 bases, there was a span of 15 bases. CDR3 length: 15 amino acids. The CDR3 reads CASSAQTGGAGELFF. The CDR3 DNA follows: TGTGCCAGCAGCGCCCAAACCGGCGGGGCCGGGGAGCTGTTTTTT.

The chain joins TRBV30 to TRBJ2-7, with D possibly called TRBD1 or TRBD2 (5 bases each). The germline gives CDR1 GTSNPN, CDR2 SVGIG (reference sequence). This CDR3 has 16 amino acids. The V end lost 2 bases, the J end lost 1 base, and 18 bases lay between the germline ends. CDR3 sequence (DNA): TGTGCCTGGAGTCCCAAAGGCCGGGACCGGTCCTACGAGCAGTACTTC. Translating gives CAWSPKGRDRSYEQYF.

The chain employs TRBV19 and TRBJ1-2; 10 bases line up with TRBD1. V lost 5 bases, J lost 6 bases, and 3 bases stayed unmatched. The CDR3 length is 13 residues. Germline CDR1 is LNHDA and CDR2 is SQIVND (reference sequence). CDR3 DNA sequence: TGTGCCAGTAGTGACAGGGGGCGCGATGGCTACACCTTC. The encoded protein is CASSDRGRDGYTF.

The genes are TRBV27 and TRBJ1-5; tentatively, D is TRBD1 (6 bases). V lost 6 bases and J lost 2, with 14 bases in between. CDR3 length: 15 amino acids. Germline V gene lookup returns CDR1 MNHEY and CDR2 SMNVEV (reference sequence). The CDR3 loop is CASSPLGGGNQPQHF. The CDR3 DNA reads as TGTGCCAGCAGCCCCCTAGGGGGGGGCAATCAGCCCCAGCATTTT.

This clone was seen once. This sequence joins TRBV4-1 and TRBJ2-7, with TRBD2 matching 8 bases. The V gene end was trimmed by 1 base and the J gene end by 1 base; junction bases not matched to a gene: 6. This CDR3 region has 16 residues. Germline assignment: CDR1 MGHRA and CDR2 YSYEKL. CDR3 amino acids: CASSQGQLAASYEQYF. In DNA, the CDR3 is TGCGCCAGCAGCCAAGGACAACTAGCGGCTTCCTACGAGCAGTACTTC.

About this clone itself: Additional DNA sequences in this sample encode the identical CDR3. This chain joins TRBV28 and TRBJ1-1; D is perhaps TRBD1 (6 bases). This CDR3 is 12 amino acids long. V was cut by 3 bases and J by 8 bases, with 10 bases left in between. Germline CDR1 and CDR2: MDHEN and SYDVKM. CDR3 in DNA: TGTGCCAGCAGTTTGGGGGGGCGCGAAGCTTTCTTT. This sequence encodes CASSLGGREAFF.

This rearrangement joins TRBV27 to TRBJ2-5, with 11 bases aligning to TRBD1. The germline CDR1 and CDR2 sequences are MNHEY and SMNVEV (reference sequence). V lost 7 bases and J lost 4; bases outside the gene matches: 14. The CDR3 spans 17 residues. In DNA form, the CDR3 reads TGTGCCAGCAAACCCGGGACAGGGGGGAATGTATTAGAGACCCAGTACTTC. Translated, it gives CASKPGTGGNVLETQYF.

The chain carries TRBV11-2 and TRBJ2-5, with 11 nucleotides matching TRBD2. CDR3 size: 17 residues. Losses at the gene ends were 6 bases for V and 2 bases for J; bases not matched to a gene: 11. The V gene's germline CDR1 is SGHAT and CDR2 FQNNGV. The chain's CDR3 is CASRTSGTTNLQETQYF. The DNA for the CDR3 is TGTGCCAGCAGGACTAGCGGGACTACAAACCTGCAAGAGACCCAGTACTTC.

The chain joins TRBV5-5 to TRBJ1-1; D may be TRBD1 (5 bases). The CDR3 extends over 14 amino acids. Germline V lookup: CDR1 SGHKS, CDR2 YYEKEE (reference sequence). V was shortened by 6 bases and J by 1 base, with 13 bases between the two germline ends. The CDR3 loop is CASIREGRNTEAFF. The CDR3 DNA follows: TGTGCCAGCATACGGGAGGGGCGGAACACTGAAGCTTTCTTT.

Details on this clone: Other DNA sequences in this sample translate to the same CDR3. The J gene is TRBJ1-1, the V gene TRBV30; tentative D call: TRBD1 (5 bases). Between the trimmed V and J ends, which lost 0 bases and 2 bases, there was a span of 7 bases. This CDR3 has 13 residues. CDR1 is GTSNPN, CDR2 SVGIG, per germline (reference sequence). For the CDR3, the DNA is TGTGCCTGGAGTGTGAGGGGCAACACTGAAGCTTTCTTT. Its translation: CAWSVRGNTEAFF.

The chain joins TRBV5-8 to TRBJ1-5; tentatively, D is TRBD1 (5 bases). The CDR3 loop spans 15 amino acids. V gave up 4 bases and J gave up 0 bases, with 11 bases separating them. Germline V CDR1 and CDR2: SGHTS, YDEGEE. CDR3 amino acids: CASSPRVDSNQPQHF. CDR3 coding DNA: TGTGCCAGCAGCCCCAGGGTCGATAGCAATCAGCCCCAGCATTTT.

The chain joins TRBV28 to TRBJ2-7; 7 bases are a match to TRBD1. The CDR3 is 13 amino acids. The germline gives CDR1 MDHEN, CDR2 SYDVKM. J was trimmed by 5 bases and V by 3 bases; bases with no gene match: 4. CDR3 in amino acids: CASSLVGTDEQYF. CDR3 DNA sequence: TGTGCCAGCAGTTTGGTTGGGACAGACGAGCAGTACTTC.

Only one count was recorded for this clone. The V gene is TRBV2, the J gene TRBJ1-1, with TRBD1 matching 8 bases. The ends lost 10 bases at V and 4 bases at J; junction bases unmatched: 5. The germline CDR1 and CDR2 sequences are SNHLY and FYNNEI. CDR3 size: 12 residues. CDR3 in amino acids: CANTGGSTEAFF. CDR3 nucleotide sequence: TGTGCCAACACAGGGGGGAGCACTGAAGCTTTCTTT.

With regard to this clone: The sample holds other DNA sequences that translate to the same CDR3. The chain employs TRBV5-6 and TRBJ2-7, with 10 positions matching TRBD1. The CDR3 runs 13 residues. The trim removed 4 bases at V and 4 bases at J, leaving 2 bases unmatched. CDR1 SGHDT and CDR2 YYEEEE come from the germline V gene. CDR3 loop: CASSRDRGYEQYF. The CDR3 bases are TGTGCCAGCAGCCGGGACAGGGGTTACGAGCAGTACTTC.

This chain joins TRBV21-1 and TRBJ2-1; TRBD1 was called by the table and not checked on the DNA. TRBV21-1 is assigned pseudogene status. CDR3 size: 15 residues. Written as DNA, the CDR3 is TGTGCCAGCAGCAAAAATCAGGGGGTATACAATGAGCAGTTCTTC. Translation: CASSKNQGVYNEQFF.

The V call is TRBV7-3, the J call TRBJ2-7, with D uncertain. Trimming cost V 2 bases and J 6 bases, with 14 bases left between them. Germline lookup yields CDR1 SGHTA and CDR2 FQGTGA. CDR3 size: 14 residues. The CDR3, as DNA: TGTGCCAGCAGCTTAGACTCAAATACACCCGAGCAGTACTTC. It is translated as CASSLDSNTPEQYF.

The chain carries TRBV27 and TRBJ2-7; D is uncertain. Germline V lookup: CDR1 MNHEY, CDR2 SMNVEV (reference sequence). V shed 0 bases and J shed 1 base, with 13 bases lying between them. The CDR3 is 16 residues long. DNA of the CDR3: TGTGCCAGCAGTTTATCGATTGGGGTGGGATCCTACGAGCAGTACTTC. Its translation: CASSLSIGVGSYEQYF.

The DNA of the CDR3 is TGTGCCAGCATCGCCGAACCGGGCACTGAAGCTTTCTTT. Translation gives CASIAEPGTEAFF. The gene calls are TRBV6-6 and TRBJ1-1, with D uncertain. V lost 7 bases and J 4 bases, leaving 13 bases between the germline ends. The CDR3 sequence is 13 residues long. Germline-derived CDR1 and CDR2 are MNHNY and SVGAGI (reference sequence).

A remark on this clone: This same CDR3 is encoded by further DNA sequences in the sample. The V call is TRBV4-3, the J call TRBJ1-1, with 8 bases matching TRBD1. CDR3 length equals 14 residues. Germline CDR1 and CDR2: LGHNA and YSLEER. V trimming: 0 bases; J trimming: 5 bases; junction bases outside the gene matches: 2. The CDR3 DNA reads as TGCGCCAGCAGCCAAGACAGGGGGCCGACTGAAGCTTTCTTT. This gives the protein CASSQDRGPTEAFF.

The chain has TRBV5-6 and TRBJ2-1; D call uncertain. CDR1 and CDR2 from the germline V gene are SGHDT and YYEEEE. This CDR3 spans 12 amino acids. V was trimmed by 2 bases and J by 10 bases, leaving 10 bases between them. The CDR3 bases are TGTGCCAGCAGCTTATCGTATAAAGAGCAGTTCTTC. It encodes CASSLSYKEQFF.

On this clone itself: A much larger clone lies one base from this, so it may be a read error. This sample includes further DNA sequences coding for the same CDR3. The chain joins TRBV28 to TRBJ1-5; no firm D call. Germline CDR1 reads MDHEN; CDR2 reads SYDVKM. The CDR3 covers 12 residues. The ends were cut back, 3 bases at V and 2 bases at J, with 2 bases in the middle. CDR3 loop: CASSLGNQPQHF. The CDR3 DNA reads as TGTGCCAGCAGTTTGGGCAATCAGCCCCAGCATTTT.

For the CDR3, the DNA is TGTGCCAGCAGCTGGGGAGTGGGACAGGGGGCCTACGAGCAGTACTTC. This gives the protein CASSWGVGQGAYEQYF. V usage is TRBV11-2 and J usage is TRBJ2-7; 11 bases align to TRBD1. CDR3 length: 16 residues. The V gene's germline CDR1 is SGHAT and CDR2 FQNNGV. After removal of 4 bases from V and 2 bases from J, the junction contained 7 bases not matched to a gene.